These T cell receptor beta chains were read from a single sample in a study of vaccination and CD4 T cells after COVID-19. Their recognized antigens are unknown. TCRdb ran MiXCR on the PCR reads and lists one entry per CDR3 protein. The top ten hold about 4.5% of the sample, which has approximately 20,000 distinct CDR3 sequences, 30% to 45% seen once. This specimen was CD4+ T cells from blood, cultured in vitro, taken before SARS-CoV-2 vaccination. The receptors shown here come from a human donor who had recovered from COVID-19. The CDR3 runs from the conserved cysteine through the conserved F or W. A D gene is named only where the DNA matches it firmly. Only some rows state a clone size, as once, few, many or a class for expanded clones.

V	J	D	size	DNA	CDR3
TRBV20-1	TRBJ2-5	TRBD2	few	TGCAGTGCTAGAATTGGCGGGGGAGGGACCCAGTACTTC	CSARIGGGGTQYF
TRBV4-1	TRBJ1-4	TRBD1	NA	TGCGCCAGCAGCCGTTCACAGGGGGCTCGTGAAAAACTGTTTTTT	CASSRSQGAREKLFF
TRBV4-3	TRBJ2-5	NA	NA	TGCGCCAGCAGCCAAGACAGGGGTTCCGAGACCCAGTACTTC	CASSQDRGSETQYF
TRBV11-3	TRBJ1-1	NA	few	TGTGCCAGCAGCTTACAGGGTGAAGCTTTCTTT	CASSLQGEAFF
TRBV27	TRBJ1-5	TRBD1	NA	TGTGCCAGCAGTCCGACTACCGGGACAGGACTTAGCAATCAGCCCCAGCATTTT	CASSPTTGTGLSNQPQHF
TRBV7-6	TRBJ2-5	TRBD2	few	TGTGCCAGCAGCTTAGTTCTAGCGGGAGCCCAAGAGACCCAGTACTTC	CASSLVLAGAQETQYF
TRBV6-1	TRBJ2-7	NA	NA	TGTGCCAGCAGCCGCGGGACCTTGACCTACGAGCAGTACTTC	CASSRGTLTYEQYF
TRBV28	TRBJ1-2	TRBD1	NA	TGTGCCAGCAGCTCGCCGGGACAGGGTCGTGGCTACACCTTC	CASSSPGQGRGYTF
TRBV7-3	TRBJ2-1	TRBD1	NA	TGTGCCAGCAGCTTAGACAGGGGGTATCACAATGAGCAGTTCTTC	CASSLDRGYHNEQFF
TRBV4-2	TRBJ1-3	NA	few	TGTGCCAGCAGCCAAGGGGCAGCCATTCGCTCTGGAAACACCATATATTTT	CASSQGAAIRSGNTIYF
TRBV6-7	TRBJ2-5	NA	NA	TGTGCCAGCAGCGAGGAAGAGACCCAGTACTTC	CASSEEETQYF
TRBV28	TRBJ1-1	NA	few	TGTGCCAGCACCACTCCCCCCCGTCGTCAGAACACTGAAGCTTTCTTT	CASTTPPRRQNTEAFF
TRBV20-1	TRBJ2-2	NA	NA	TGCAGTGCTCGGAACACCGGGACAACGAACACCGGGGAGCTGTTTTTT	CSARNTGTTNTGELFF
TRBV29-1	TRBJ1-5	NA	NA	TGCAGCGTTGCTGAGGGGTCGGGCAATCAGCCCCAGCATTTT	CSVAEGSGNQPQHF
TRBV12-3/TRBV12-4	TRBJ1-1	NA	NA	TGTGCCAGCACCGTTGGGGCAGCGAACACTGAAGCTTTCTTT	CASTVGAANTEAFF
TRBV5-1	TRBJ1-2	TRBD1	NA	TGCGCCAGCAGCTTAACGGGACAGGGGACGGTTGGCTACACCTTC	CASSLTGQGTVGYTF